This T cell receptor beta chain comes out of a study of blood T cell repertoires in COVID-19. At the level of the study: Researchers got acute and convalescent COVID-19 samples from the United States, Italy and Spain. From T cells, B-cell-depleted T cells, or PBMCs came the material, which was cDNA or gDNA.

Germline lookup yields CDR1 LGHDT and CDR2 YNNKEL (reference sequence). This CDR3 has 14 amino acids. The ends lost 2 bases at V and 4 bases at J; junction bases unmatched: 1. The authors' processing: Reference gene primer amplification gave estimated nucleated cell counts. Clones were read by immunoSEQ multiplex PCR, and TCRdb kept only the in-frame ones, dropping some. Clone size and V and J calls were adopted from that table, with D and trimming inferred from the DNA. The table records about 39,000 clones, approximately 94% of them present only once. The sequenced material came from peripheral blood. This sequence was found in a human donor with active COVID-19. The donor label of this sample is uncertain. The chain is built from TRBV3-1 (or the pseudogene TRBV3-2) and TRBJ2-2; TRBD1 aligns across 7 bases. The CDR3 DNA follows: TGTGCCAGCAGCCAAACAGGGGCCACCGGGGAGCTGTTTTTT. Protein product: CASSQTGATGELFF.